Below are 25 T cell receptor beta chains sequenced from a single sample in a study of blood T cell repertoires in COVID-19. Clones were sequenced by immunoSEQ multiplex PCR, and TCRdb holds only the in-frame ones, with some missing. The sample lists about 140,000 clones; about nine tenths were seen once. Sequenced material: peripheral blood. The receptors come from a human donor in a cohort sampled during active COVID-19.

The CDR3 nucleotides read TGTGCCAGCAGCTCGGGACTCTCTGGAAACACCATATATTTT. Its translation: CASSSGLSGNTIYF. The chain carries TRBV11-2 and TRBJ1-3; maybe TRBD1 (5 bases). The V and J ends lost 4 bases and 0 bases respectively, with 7 bases between them. This CDR3 is 14 amino acids long. From germline, CDR1 is SGHAT and CDR2 FQNNGV.

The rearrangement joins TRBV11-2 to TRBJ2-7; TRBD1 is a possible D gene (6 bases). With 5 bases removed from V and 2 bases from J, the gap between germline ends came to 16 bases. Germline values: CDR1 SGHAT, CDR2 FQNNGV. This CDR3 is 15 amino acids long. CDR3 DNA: TGTGCCAGCAGCCTCGGGACACTTCTAGCCTACGAGCAGTACTTC. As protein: CASSLGTLLAYEQYF.

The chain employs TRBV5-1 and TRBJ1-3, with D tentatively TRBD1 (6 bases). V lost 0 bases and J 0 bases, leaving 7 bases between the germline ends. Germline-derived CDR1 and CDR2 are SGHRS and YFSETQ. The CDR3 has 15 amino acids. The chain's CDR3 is CASSLGDNSGNTIYF. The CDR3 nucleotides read TGCGCCAGCAGCTTGGGGGACAACTCTGGAAACACCATATATTTT.

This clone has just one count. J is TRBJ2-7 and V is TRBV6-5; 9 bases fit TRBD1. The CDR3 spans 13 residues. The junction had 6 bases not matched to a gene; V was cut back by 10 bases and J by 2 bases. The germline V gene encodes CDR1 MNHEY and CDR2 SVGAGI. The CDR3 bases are TGTGCCATTCTGACAGGGGGAACCTACGAGCAGTACTTC. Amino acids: CAILTGGTYEQYF.

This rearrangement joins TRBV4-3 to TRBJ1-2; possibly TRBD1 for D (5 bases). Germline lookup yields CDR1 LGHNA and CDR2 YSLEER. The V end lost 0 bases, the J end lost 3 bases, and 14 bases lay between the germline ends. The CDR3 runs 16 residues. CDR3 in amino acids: CASSQDKLFRDYGYTF. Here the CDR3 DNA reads TGCGCCAGCAGCCAAGACAAATTATTCAGGGACTATGGCTACACCTTC.

CDR3 in DNA: TGTGCCAGCAGGCCTGGACAGGGAGCCTACGAGCAGTACTTC. This encodes CASRPGQGAYEQYF. The chain carries TRBV3-1 (or the pseudogene TRBV3-2) and TRBJ2-7; 8 nucleotides agree with TRBD1. The CDR3 runs to 14 residues. Germline V gene sequence: CDR1 LGHDT, CDR2 YNNKEL (reference sequence). V lost 6 bases and J lost 2; bases outside the gene matches: 6.

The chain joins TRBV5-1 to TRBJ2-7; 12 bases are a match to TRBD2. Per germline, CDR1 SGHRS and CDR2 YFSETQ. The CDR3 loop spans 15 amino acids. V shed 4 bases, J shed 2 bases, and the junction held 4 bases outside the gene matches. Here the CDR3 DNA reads TGCGCCAGCAGCCCGAGACTAGCGGGGGCCTACGAGCAGTACTTC. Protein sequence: CASSPRLAGAYEQYF.

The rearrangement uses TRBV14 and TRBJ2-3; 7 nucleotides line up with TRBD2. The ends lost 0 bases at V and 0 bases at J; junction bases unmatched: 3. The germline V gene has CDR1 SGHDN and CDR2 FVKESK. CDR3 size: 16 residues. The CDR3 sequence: CASSQDPGLSTDTQYF. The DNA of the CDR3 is TGTGCCAGCAGCCAAGATCCGGGACTAAGCACAGATACGCAGTATTTT.

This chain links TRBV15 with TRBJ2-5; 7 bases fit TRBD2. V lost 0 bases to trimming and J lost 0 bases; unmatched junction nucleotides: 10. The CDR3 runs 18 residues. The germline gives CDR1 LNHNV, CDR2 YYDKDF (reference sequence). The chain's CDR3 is CATSREGRVSWYQETQYF. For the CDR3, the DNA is TGTGCCACCAGCAGAGAGGGGAGGGTTTCATGGTACCAAGAGACCCAGTACTTC.

The CDR3 here is CASSSGTGPEKLFF. The CDR3 coding sequence is TGTGCCAGCAGCTCCGGGACAGGACCTGAAAAACTGTTTTTT. This rearrangement joins TRBV7-9 to TRBJ1-4; 8 bases fit TRBD1. The CDR3 is made up of 14 amino acids. CDR1 and CDR2 (germline): SEHNR, FQNEAQ (reference sequence). The V and J ends lost 4 bases and 7 bases, in that order; junction bases with no gene match: 5.

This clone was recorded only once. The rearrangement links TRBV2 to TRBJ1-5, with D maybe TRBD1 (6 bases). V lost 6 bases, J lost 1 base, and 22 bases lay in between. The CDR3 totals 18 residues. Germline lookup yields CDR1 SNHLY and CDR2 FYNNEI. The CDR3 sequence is CASSDGQLGKLSNQPQHF. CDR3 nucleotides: TGTGCCAGCAGCGACGGACAGCTGGGAAAATTAAGCAATCAGCCCCAGCATTTT.

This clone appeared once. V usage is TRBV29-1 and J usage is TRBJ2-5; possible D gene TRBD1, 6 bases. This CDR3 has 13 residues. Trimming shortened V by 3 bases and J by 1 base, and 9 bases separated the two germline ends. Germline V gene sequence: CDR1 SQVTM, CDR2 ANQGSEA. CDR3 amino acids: CSVEDSIQETQYF. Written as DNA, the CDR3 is TGCAGCGTTGAGGACAGCATCCAAGAGACCCAGTACTTC.

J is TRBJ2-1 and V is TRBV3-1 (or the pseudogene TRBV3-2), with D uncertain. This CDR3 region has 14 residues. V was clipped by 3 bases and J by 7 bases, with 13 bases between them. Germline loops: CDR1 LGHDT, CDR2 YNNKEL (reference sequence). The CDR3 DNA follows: TGTGCCAGCAGCCATCCCCCGACTGAGAATGAGCAGTTCTTC. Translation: CASSHPPTENEQFF.

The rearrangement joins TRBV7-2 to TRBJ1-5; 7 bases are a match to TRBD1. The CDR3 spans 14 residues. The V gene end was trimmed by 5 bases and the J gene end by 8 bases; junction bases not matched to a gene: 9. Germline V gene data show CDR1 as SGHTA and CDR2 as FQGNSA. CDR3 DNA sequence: TGTGCCAGCAGCCCATTACAGGGGTGGGAGCCCCAGCATTTT. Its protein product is CASSPLQGWEPQHF.

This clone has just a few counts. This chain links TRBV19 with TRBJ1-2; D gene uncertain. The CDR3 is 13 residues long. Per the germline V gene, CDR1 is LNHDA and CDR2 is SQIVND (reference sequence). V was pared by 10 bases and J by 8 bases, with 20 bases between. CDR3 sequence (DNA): TGTGCCACCCGGGAACAAAGCCCAAGAGGCTACACCTTC. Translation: CATREQSPRGYTF.

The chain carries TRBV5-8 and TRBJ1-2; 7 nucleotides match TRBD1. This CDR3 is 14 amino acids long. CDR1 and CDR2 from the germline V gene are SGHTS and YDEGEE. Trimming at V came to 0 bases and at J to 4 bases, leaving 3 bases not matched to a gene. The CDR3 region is CASSLAGQTYGYTF. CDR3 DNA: TGTGCCAGCAGCTTGGCGGGACAGACCTATGGCTACACCTTC.

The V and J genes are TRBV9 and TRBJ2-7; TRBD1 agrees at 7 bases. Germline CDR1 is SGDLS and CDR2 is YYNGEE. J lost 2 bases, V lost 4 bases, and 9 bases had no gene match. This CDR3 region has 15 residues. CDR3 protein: CASSLSPGTAYEQYF. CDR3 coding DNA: TGTGCCAGCAGCCTCTCCCCCGGGACAGCCTACGAGCAGTACTTC.

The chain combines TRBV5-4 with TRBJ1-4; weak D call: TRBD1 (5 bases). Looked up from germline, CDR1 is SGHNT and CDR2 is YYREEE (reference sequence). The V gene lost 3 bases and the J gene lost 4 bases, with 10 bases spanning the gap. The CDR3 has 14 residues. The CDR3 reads CASSWGGVNEKLFF. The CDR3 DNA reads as TGTGCCAGCAGCTGGGGGGGGGTTAATGAAAAACTGTTTTTT.

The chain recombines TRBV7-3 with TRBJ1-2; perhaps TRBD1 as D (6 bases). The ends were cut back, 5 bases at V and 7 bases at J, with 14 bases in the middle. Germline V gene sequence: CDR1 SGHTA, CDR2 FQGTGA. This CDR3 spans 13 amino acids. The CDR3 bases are TGTGCCAGCAGCGCGAAACCAGGGGCTGGCTACACCTTC. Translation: CASSAKPGAGYTF. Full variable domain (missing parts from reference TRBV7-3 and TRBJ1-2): GAGVSQTPSNKVTEKGKYVELRCDPISGHTALYWYRQSLGQGPEFLIYFQGTGAADDSGLPNDRFFAVRPEGSVSTLKIQRTERGDSAVYLCASSAKPGAGYTFGSGTRLTVV.

CDR3 sequence (DNA): TGTGCCAGCAGCCCCCGGGCCCAGGGGCCCCAGCATTTT. It translates to CASSPRAQGPQHF. The genes are TRBV7-2 and TRBJ1-5, with D possibly matching TRBD1 (5 bases). This CDR3 region has 13 residues. V lost 5 bases, J lost 9 bases, and 14 bases lay in between. Germline assignment: CDR1 SGHTA and CDR2 FQGNSA.

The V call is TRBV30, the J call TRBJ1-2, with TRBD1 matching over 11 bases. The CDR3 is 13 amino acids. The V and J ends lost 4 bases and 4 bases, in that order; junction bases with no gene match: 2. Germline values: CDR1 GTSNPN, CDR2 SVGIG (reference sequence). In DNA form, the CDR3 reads TGTGCCTGGATGGACAGGGGGCTCTATGGCTACACCTTC. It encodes CAWMDRGLYGYTF.

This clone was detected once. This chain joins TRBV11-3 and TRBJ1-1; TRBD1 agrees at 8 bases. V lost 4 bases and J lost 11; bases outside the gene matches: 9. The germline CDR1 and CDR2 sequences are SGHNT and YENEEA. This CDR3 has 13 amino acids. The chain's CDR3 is CASSYRTGTEAFF. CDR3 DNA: TGTGCCAGCAGCTACCGGACAGGGACCGAGGCTTTCTTT. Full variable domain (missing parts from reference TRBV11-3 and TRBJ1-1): EAGVVQSPRYKIIEKKQPVAFWCNPISGHNTLYWYLQNLGQGPELLIRYENEEAVDDSQLPKDRFSAERLKGVDSTLKIQPAELGDSAVYLCASSYRTGTEAFFGQGTRLTVV.

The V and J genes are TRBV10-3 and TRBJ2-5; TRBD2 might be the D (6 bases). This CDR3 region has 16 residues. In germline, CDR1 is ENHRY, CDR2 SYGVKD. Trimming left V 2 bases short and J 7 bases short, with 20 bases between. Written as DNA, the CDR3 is TGTGCCATCAGTGAGCCTCCAGGGCTACCCGGGGGGACCCAGTACTTC. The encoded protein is CAISEPPGLPGGTQYF.

CDR3 sequence (DNA): TGCGCCAGCAGCTTGTATCAGGGTTCTTACGAGCAGTACTTC. As protein: CASSLYQGSYEQYF. This chain joins TRBV5-1 and TRBJ2-7; possible D gene TRBD1, 5 bases. This CDR3 contains 14 residues. Between the trimmed V and J ends, which lost 1 base and 4 bases, there was a span of 12 bases. The germline V gene has CDR1 SGHRS and CDR2 YFSETQ.

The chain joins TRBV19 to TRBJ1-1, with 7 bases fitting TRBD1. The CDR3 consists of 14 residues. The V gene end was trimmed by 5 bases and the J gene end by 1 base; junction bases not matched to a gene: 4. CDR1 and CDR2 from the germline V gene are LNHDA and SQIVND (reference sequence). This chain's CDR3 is CASSWDRPNTEAFF. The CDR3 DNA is TGTGCCAGTAGTTGGGACAGACCGAACACTGAAGCTTTCTTT.